The 29 T cell receptor beta chains given below trace back to one sample, sequenced in a study of vaccination effects on CD4 cells after COVID-19. Here immunoSEQ multiplex PCR was the method, and the copy in TCRdb shows in-frame clones only, minus some. The table includes more than 20,000 clones, 69% detected once. These receptors' targets are unknown. Sequencing in the ViraFEST assay came after antigen-specific CD4+ T cells had been expanded with viral peptide pools, which were used to stimulate PBMC. Investigators separated out CD4+ T cells once about eleven days of culture had passed. A PCR test confirmed that the person had SARS-CoV-2 infection between March and December 2020. Sequencing was performed on CD4+ T cells from PBMCs cultured with SARS-CoV-2 spike peptides, taken before COVID-19 vaccination. Receptor source: a human donor who had a prior SARS-CoV-2 infection.

The chain recombines TRBV3-1 (or the pseudogene TRBV3-2) with TRBJ2-7; D unresolved. Germline assignment: CDR1 LGHDT and CDR2 YNNKEL (reference sequence). Trimming removed 10 bases from V and 2 bases from J, with 21 bases in between. This CDR3 has 15 amino acids. The CDR3 sequence is CATGVERQTTYEQYF. The CDR3 DNA follows: TGTGCCACAGGTGTCGAGCGACAAACGACCTACGAGCAGTACTTC.

The chain employs TRBV19 and TRBJ2-4; D ambiguous. Trimming left V 1 base short and J 0 bases short, with 10 bases between. There are 16 residues in the CDR3. Germline lookup yields CDR1 LNHDA and CDR2 SQIVND (reference sequence). Here the CDR3 reads CASSIAATIAKNIQYF. For the CDR3, the DNA is TGTGCCAGTAGTATAGCAGCGACAATAGCCAAAAACATTCAGTACTTC.

This chain links TRBV21-1 with TRBJ2-7; the table names TRBD2, a call not compared with the DNA. TRBV21-1 is shown as a pseudogene. This CDR3 spans 14 amino acids. The DNA for the CDR3 is TGTGCCAGCAGCCGTTTCTGTAGCTCCTACGAGCAGTACTTC. Residues: CASSRFCSSYEQYF.

V usage is TRBV18 and J usage is TRBJ2-7, with 7 bases identical to TRBD1. CDR3 length: 16 residues. Per the germline V gene, CDR1 is KGHSH and CDR2 is LQKENI. J gave up 2 bases and V 0 bases, and 7 bases lay outside the gene matches. CDR3 protein: CASSPPVRTGAYEQYF. Here the CDR3 DNA reads TGTGCCAGCTCACCACCGGTGCGGACAGGTGCCTACGAGCAGTACTTC.

This clone occurred many times. V usage is TRBV7-9 and J usage is TRBJ1-3; D unclear. This CDR3 has 14 amino acids. Germline V lookup: CDR1 SEHNR, CDR2 FQNEAQ (reference sequence). Trimming took 3 bases from V and 0 from J, leaving 6 bases between them. The CDR3 DNA reads TGTGCCAGCAGCTTTAGCTTCTCTGGAAACACCATATATTTT. Residues: CASSFSFSGNTIYF.

This sequence joins TRBV9 and TRBJ1-2; 7 bases align to TRBD1. The germline CDR1 and CDR2 sequences are SGDLS and YYNGEE. The V and J ends lost 4 bases and 6 bases, in that order; junction bases with no gene match: 6. The CDR3 covers 13 residues. The CDR3 region is CASSRGGADGYTF. Here the CDR3 DNA reads TGTGCCAGCAGCAGAGGGGGCGCCGATGGCTACACCTTC. Together with reference TRBV9 and TRBJ1-2, the CDR3 gives the full variable domain: DSGVTQTPKHLITATGQRVTLRCSPRSGDLSVYWYQQSLDQGLQFLIQYYNGEERAKGNILERFSAQQFPDLHSELNLSSLELGDSALYFCASSRGGADGYTFGSGTRLTVV.

The chain combines TRBV11-2 with TRBJ1-4, with D hard to call. Germline V gene sequence: CDR1 SGHAT, CDR2 FQNNGV. This CDR3 has 16 amino acids. The germline V and J ends were trimmed by 5 bases and 11 bases, with 24 bases remaining between them. CDR3 nucleotide sequence: TGTGCCAGCAGCCCATCCAAGGGCCGGGGATTCGAGAAACTGTTTTTT. Its protein is CASSPSKGRGFEKLFF.

The chain joins TRBV19 to TRBJ1-5; no reliable D call. Trimming stripped 4 bases from V and 2 bases from J, with 3 bases between. CDR1 LNHDA and CDR2 SQIVND come from the germline V gene (reference sequence). The CDR3 spans 12 residues. CDR3 region: CASSNGNQPQHF. CDR3 sequence (DNA): TGTGCCAGTAGTAACGGCAATCAGCCCCAGCATTTT. The variable domain in full, with the rest retrieved from reference TRBV19 and TRBJ1-5, is DGGITQSPKYLFRKEGQNVTLSCEQNLNHDAMYWYRQDPGQGLRLIYYSQIVNDFQKGDIAEGYSVSREKKESFPLTVTSAQKNPTAFYLCASSNGNQPQHFGDGTRLSIL.

This sequence joins TRBV9 and TRBJ2-1; D is perhaps TRBD2 (5 bases). There are 15 residues in the CDR3. V was cut by 1 base and J by 1 base, with 9 bases left in between. Germline CDR1 and CDR2: SGDLS and YYNGEE. CDR3: CASSVFSGSYNEQFF. For the CDR3, the DNA is TGTGCCAGCAGCGTATTCAGCGGATCCTACAATGAGCAGTTCTTC. The whole variable domain, remainder taken from reference TRBV9 and TRBJ2-1, is DSGVTQTPKHLITATGQRVTLRCSPRSGDLSVYWYQQSLDQGLQFLIQYYNGEERAKGNILERFSAQQFPDLHSELNLSSLELGDSALYFCASSVFSGSYNEQFFGPGTRLTVL.

This rearrangement joins TRBV6-6 to TRBJ2-1; D uncertain. The V end lost 6 bases, the J end lost 7 bases, and 7 bases lay between the germline ends. The CDR3 has 11 residues. The germline V gene has CDR1 MNHNY and CDR2 SVGAGI (reference sequence). CDR3 sequence: CASSLNNEQFF. For the CDR3, the DNA is TGTGCCAGCAGCTTAAATAATGAGCAGTTCTTC.

The chain employs TRBV2 and TRBJ1-3, with D maybe TRBD1 (5 bases). CDR1 is SNHLY and CDR2 is FYNNEI in the germline V gene. CDR3 length equals 14 residues. V lost 6 bases and J lost 2, with 11 bases in between. The CDR3 coding sequence is TGTGCCAGCAGACCCCAGGGCCCTGGAAACACCATATATTTT. The encoded protein is CASRPQGPGNTIYF. Drawing the rest from reference TRBV2 and TRBJ1-3, the complete variable domain is EPEVTQTPSHQVTQMGQEVILRCVPISNHLYFYWYRQILGQKVEFLVSFYNNEISEKSEIFDDQFSVERPDGSNFTLKIRSTKLEDSAMYFCASRPQGPGNTIYFGEGSWLTVV.

This sequence joins TRBV30 and TRBJ2-5, with D tentatively TRBD1 or TRBD2 (6 bases each). Germline CDR1 is GTSNPN and CDR2 is SVGIG (reference sequence). This CDR3 has 13 amino acids. The CDR3 DNA is TGTGCATATGCCGGGGGCCTTCAAGAGACCCAGTACTTC. Encoded protein: CAYAGGLQETQYF.

The chain couples TRBV7-9 to TRBJ2-5; the D is unclear. Germline CDR1 and CDR2: SEHNR and FQNEAQ (reference sequence). The CDR3 consists of 13 residues. The V and J ends lost 5 bases and 2 bases respectively, with 9 bases between them. CDR3 in amino acids: CASSLQHQETQYF. The CDR3, as DNA: TGTGCCAGCAGCCTACAACATCAAGAGACCCAGTACTTC.

The table lists this clone with a count of one. The CDR3 reads CASSVGGSNTQYF. Written as DNA, the CDR3 is TGTGCCAGCAGCGTAGGCGGGTCGAATACGCAGTATTTT. The chain has TRBV9 and TRBJ2-3; D is perhaps TRBD2 (5 bases). V lost 0 bases and J lost 7, with 9 bases in between. The CDR3 is 13 residues long. Germline CDR1 reads SGDLS; CDR2 reads YYNGEE. The variable domain in full, with the rest retrieved from reference TRBV9 and TRBJ2-3, is DSGVTQTPKHLITATGQRVTLRCSPRSGDLSVYWYQQSLDQGLQFLIQYYNGEERAKGNILERFSAQQFPDLHSELNLSSLELGDSALYFCASSVGGSNTQYFGPGTRLTVL.

The gene calls are TRBV14 and TRBJ2-5; D remains unclear. Trimming took 4 bases from V and 10 from J, leaving 13 bases between them. This CDR3 contains 12 residues. Germline V gives CDR1 SGHDN, CDR2 FVKESK. The CDR3 nucleotides read TGTGCCAGCAGCCCAGATGGAGCGAGCCAGTACTTC. Translation gives CASSPDGASQYF.

V and J are TRBV7-2 and TRBJ1-3; D is ambiguous. Trimming stripped 6 bases from V and 7 bases from J, with 19 bases between. Germline lookup yields CDR1 SGHTA and CDR2 FQGNSA. The CDR3 sequence is 15 residues long. The CDR3 loop is CASSVGWAAGNTIYF. The DNA of the CDR3 is TGTGCCAGCAGTGTAGGGTGGGCTGCGGGGAACACCATATATTTT.

The chain is built from TRBV6-2 or TRBV6-3 and TRBJ2-3, with 7 positions matching TRBD2. V lost 2 bases and J lost 2; bases outside the gene matches: 10. Germline values: CDR1 MNHEY, CDR2 SVGEGT. This CDR3 has 17 amino acids. CDR3 nucleotide sequence: TGTGCCAGCAGTTACAGGGGCGGGAGAAGGCACACAGATACGCAGTATTTT. Translation: CASSYRGGRRHTDTQYF.

This clone was recorded a few times. This chain uses TRBV7-9 with TRBJ2-3; 7 nucleotides line up with TRBD2. Germline CDR1 is SEHNR and CDR2 is FQNEAQ (reference sequence). V shed 4 bases and J 5 bases; nucleotides not matched to a gene: 12. The CDR3 totals 16 residues. This chain's CDR3 is CASSSEGAGVLDTQYF. DNA of the CDR3: TGTGCCAGCAGCTCTGAGGGCGCGGGGGTGCTAGATACGCAGTATTTT.

The gene calls are TRBV5-1 and TRBJ2-7; 7 bases fit TRBD1. J was trimmed by 4 bases and V by 0 bases; bases with no gene match: 7. Germline assignment: CDR1 SGHRS and CDR2 YFSETQ. The CDR3 covers 15 residues. CDR3 nucleotide sequence: TGCGCCAGCAGCTTGGGTTCAGGGGGTACGTACGAGCAGTACTTC. It is translated as CASSLGSGGTYEQYF.

This clone was seen a few times. J is TRBJ2-2 and V is TRBV4-1; 9 bases match TRBD1. Germline V gene data show CDR1 as MGHRA and CDR2 as YSYEKL. V was pared by 3 bases and J by 1 base, with 6 bases of the junction left unmatched. The CDR3 runs to 17 residues. The CDR3, as DNA: TGCGCCAGCAGCCAGGCCAAGACAGGGGGGAACACCGGGGAGCTGTTTTTT. This encodes CASSQAKTGGNTGELFF.

This chain uses TRBV5-5 with TRBJ1-2, with 11 bases identical to TRBD1. With 4 bases clipped from V and 3 bases from J, the junction kept 11 bases outside the gene matches. The CDR3 sequence is 17 residues long. CDR1 and CDR2 (germline): SGHKS, YYEKEE (reference sequence). Written as DNA, the CDR3 is TGTGCCAGCAGCCCCCGGACAGGGGGCCCGCTCGACTATGGCTACACCTTC. It translates to CASSPRTGGPLDYGYTF.

This clone was recorded a few times. The chain recombines TRBV10-3 with TRBJ1-1; D ambiguous. Germline loops: CDR1 ENHRY, CDR2 SYGVKD. V gave up 6 bases and J gave up 5 bases, with 13 bases separating them. This CDR3 contains 13 residues. CDR3 DNA: TGTGCCATCAGGATTGAGCCCTTAACTGAAGCTTTCTTT. It codes for CAIRIEPLTEAFF.

The chain is built from TRBV2 and TRBJ1-1; 7 bases map to TRBD1. CDR1 is SNHLY, CDR2 FYNNEI, per germline. The CDR3 covers 14 residues. V dropped 6 bases and J dropped 4; count of bases not matched to a gene: 8. The CDR3 here is CASRVDRVGTEAFF. The CDR3 nucleotides are TGTGCCAGCAGGGTAGACAGGGTAGGCACTGAAGCTTTCTTT.

The chain has TRBV6-5 and TRBJ1-6, with D perhaps matching TRBD1 (5 bases). Trimming stripped 10 bases from V and 0 bases from J, with 13 bases between. This CDR3 is built from 15 residues. Germline V gene data show CDR1 as MNHEY and CDR2 as SVGAGI. The CDR3 DNA sequence: TGTGCCACCGGACATTTCCTCTCCTATAATTCACCCCTCCACTTT. Protein sequence: CATGHFLSYNSPLHF.

This clone was found many times. The chain links TRBV7-2 to TRBJ1-1; 8 bases are shared with TRBD1. Germline CDR1 reads SGHTA; CDR2 reads FQGNSA. The ends lost 2 bases at V and 1 base at J; junction bases unmatched: 3. The CDR3 is 15 residues long. The CDR3 DNA reads as TGTGCCAGCAGCTTACTAGGGACAGGGAACACTGAAGCTTTCTTT. Encoded protein: CASSLLGTGNTEAFF.

This clone was counted only a few times. The rearrangement uses TRBV7-9 and TRBJ2-1; tentatively, D is TRBD2 (6 bases). This CDR3 has 14 residues. The V end lost 3 bases, the J end lost 7 bases, and 13 bases lay between the germline ends. Per the germline V gene, CDR1 is SEHNR and CDR2 is FQNEAQ (reference sequence). Written as DNA, the CDR3 is TGTGCCAGCAGCTTGATGGCGGGGAAGAATGAGCAGTTCTTC. It yields the protein CASSLMAGKNEQFF.

The V gene is TRBV9, the J gene TRBJ1-6; D may be TRBD1 (5 bases). The V gene's germline CDR1 is SGDLS and CDR2 YYNGEE. The CDR3 covers 16 residues. Trimming took off 0 bases at V and 5 bases at J, with 12 bases between the two ends. In DNA form, the CDR3 reads TGTGCCAGCAGCGTAGCGGGGACCGCCGATAATTCACCCCTCCACTTT. Protein sequence: CASSVAGTADNSPLHF.

The chain is built from TRBV7-8 and TRBJ1-1; D is unresolved. The V gene's germline CDR1 is SGHVS and CDR2 FQNEAQ. V was cut by 5 bases and J by 7 bases, with 11 bases left in between. The CDR3 runs 12 residues. The CDR3 region is CASSPLTDEAFF. In DNA form, the CDR3 reads TGTGCCAGCAGCCCATTGACGGATGAAGCTTTCTTT.

The J gene is TRBJ1-2, the V gene TRBV18; no firm D call. With 2 bases removed from V and 0 bases from J, the gap between germline ends came to 7 bases. The CDR3 contains 14 residues. Germline CDR1 KGHSH, CDR2 LQKENI. The CDR3 loop reads CASSPTTTNYGYTF. The CDR3 DNA reads TGTGCCAGCTCACCAACCACCACTAACTATGGCTACACCTTC.